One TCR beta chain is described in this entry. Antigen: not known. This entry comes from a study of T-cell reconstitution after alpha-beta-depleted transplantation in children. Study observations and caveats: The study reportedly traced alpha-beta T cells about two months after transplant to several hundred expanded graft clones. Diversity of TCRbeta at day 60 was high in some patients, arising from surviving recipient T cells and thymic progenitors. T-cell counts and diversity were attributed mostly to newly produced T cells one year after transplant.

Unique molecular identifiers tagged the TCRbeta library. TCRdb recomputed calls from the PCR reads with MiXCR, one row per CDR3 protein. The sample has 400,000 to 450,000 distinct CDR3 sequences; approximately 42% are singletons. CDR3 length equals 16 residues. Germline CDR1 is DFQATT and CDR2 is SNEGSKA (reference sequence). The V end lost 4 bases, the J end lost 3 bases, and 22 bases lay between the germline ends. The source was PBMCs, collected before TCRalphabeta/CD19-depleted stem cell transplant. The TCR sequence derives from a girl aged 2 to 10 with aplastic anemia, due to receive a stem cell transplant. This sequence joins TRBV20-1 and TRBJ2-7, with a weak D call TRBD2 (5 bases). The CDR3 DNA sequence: TGCAGTGCTACTTCTAACTTAATTGGACTGGGCTACGAGCAGTACTTC. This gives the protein CSATSNLIGLGYEQYF.